This T cell receptor beta chain came from a study of patients and donors after allogeneic stem cell transplantation. The germline CDR1 and CDR2 sequences are SNHLY and FYNNEI. The length of the CDR3 is 14 residues. V was pared by 7 bases and J by 0 bases, with 6 bases of the junction left unmatched. This clonotype was seen only a few times. TCRdb passed the RT-PCR reads through MiXCR, listing each CDR3 protein once. The table lists approximately 410,000 distinct CDR3 sequences, 16% of them singletons. J is TRBJ2-7 and V is TRBV2, with 7 positions matching TRBD2. This clonotype was sampled from a human donor who was either an allogeneic HSCT recipient or a stem cell or donor lymphocyte infusion donor (not recorded which). It is not recorded whose cells these are; they may come from a transplant donor. Sequencing used blood, either unsorted or a sorted T cell fraction (not recorded which). CDR3 sequence (DNA): TGTGCCAGCACAAAAGCGGGGCCCTCCTACGAGCAGTACTTC. Translating it yields CASTKAGPSYEQYF.